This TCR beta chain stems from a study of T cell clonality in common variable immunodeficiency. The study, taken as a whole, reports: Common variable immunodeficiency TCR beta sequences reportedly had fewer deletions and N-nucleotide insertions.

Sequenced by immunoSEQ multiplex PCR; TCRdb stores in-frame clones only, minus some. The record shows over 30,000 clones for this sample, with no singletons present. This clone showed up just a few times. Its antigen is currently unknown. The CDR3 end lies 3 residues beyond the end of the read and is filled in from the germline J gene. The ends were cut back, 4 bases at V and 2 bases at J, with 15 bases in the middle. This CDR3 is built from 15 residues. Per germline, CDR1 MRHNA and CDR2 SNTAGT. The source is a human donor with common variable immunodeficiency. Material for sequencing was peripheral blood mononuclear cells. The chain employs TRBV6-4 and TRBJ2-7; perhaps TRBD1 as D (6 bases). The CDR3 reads CASSASSGQPYEQYF. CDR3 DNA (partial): TGTGCCAGCAGTGCCTCCAGCGGACAGCCCTACGAG.